This TCR beta chain stems from a study of blood T cell repertoires in COVID-19. Authors' data handling: The authors estimated nucleated cell counts from reference gene primer amplification. Sequencing was performed with immunoSEQ multiplex PCR; in TCRdb, only in-frame clones are kept and a portion is missing. V, J and clone size derive from that table, while D and trimming were established from the DNA sequence. Of more than 150,000 clones in the sample, roughly 86% were seen once. CDR3 size: 14 residues. Per the germline V gene, CDR1 is MGHRA and CDR2 is YSYEKL. V shed 1 base and J shed 0 bases, with 5 bases lying between them.

The receptor's source is a man aged 18 to 30 with acute or convalescent COVID-19. The chain is built from TRBV4-1 and TRBJ2-3; the D is unclear. The material sequenced was peripheral blood. CDR3 sequence (DNA): TGCGCCAGCAGCCAAGTACAGAGCACAGATACGCAGTATTTT. This encodes CASSQVQSTDTQYF.